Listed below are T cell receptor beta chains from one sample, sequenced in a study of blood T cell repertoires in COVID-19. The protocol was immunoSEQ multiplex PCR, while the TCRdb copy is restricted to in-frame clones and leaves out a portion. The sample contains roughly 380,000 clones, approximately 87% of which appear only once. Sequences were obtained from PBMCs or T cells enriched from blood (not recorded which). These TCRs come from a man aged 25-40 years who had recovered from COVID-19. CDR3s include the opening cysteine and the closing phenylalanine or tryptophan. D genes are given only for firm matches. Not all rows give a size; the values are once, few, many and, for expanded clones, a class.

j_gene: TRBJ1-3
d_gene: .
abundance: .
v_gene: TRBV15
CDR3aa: CATAPTVGGNTIYF
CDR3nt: TGTGCCACCGCTCCGACAGTAGGGGGAAACACCATATATTTT

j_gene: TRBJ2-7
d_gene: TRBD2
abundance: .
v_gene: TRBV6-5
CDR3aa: CASSYGRGGFEQYF
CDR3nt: TGTGCCAGCAGTTACGGACGGGGGGGGTTCGAGCAGTACTTC

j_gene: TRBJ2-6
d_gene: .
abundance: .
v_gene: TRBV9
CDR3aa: CASSVSGIPGANVLTF
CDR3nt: TGTGCCAGCAGCGTCTCCGGGATCCCTGGGGCCAACGTCCTGACTTTC

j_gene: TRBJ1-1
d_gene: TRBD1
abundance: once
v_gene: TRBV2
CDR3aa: CASDKGQGAEAFF
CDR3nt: TGTGCCAGCGATAAGGGACAGGGGGCTGAAGCTTTCTTT

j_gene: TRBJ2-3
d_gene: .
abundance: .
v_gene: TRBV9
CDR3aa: CASSVVITDTQYF
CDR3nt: TGTGCCAGCAGCGTAGTTATCACAGATACGCAGTATTTT

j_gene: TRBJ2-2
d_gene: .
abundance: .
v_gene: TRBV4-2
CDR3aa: CASSQDSYRVNTGELFF
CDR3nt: TGTGCCAGCAGCCAAGATAGTTACAGGGTAAACACCGGGGAGCTGTTTTTT

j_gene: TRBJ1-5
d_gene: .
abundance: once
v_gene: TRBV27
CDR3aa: CASSESNQPQHF
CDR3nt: TGTGCCAGCAGCGAGAGCAATCAGCCCCAGCATTTT

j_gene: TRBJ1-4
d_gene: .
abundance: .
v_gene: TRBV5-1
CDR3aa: CASSWTALAEKLFF
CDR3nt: TGCGCCAGCAGCTGGACTGCGTTAGCTGAAAAACTGTTTTTT

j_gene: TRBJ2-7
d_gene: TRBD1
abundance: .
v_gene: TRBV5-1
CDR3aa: CASSLGDRGEQYF
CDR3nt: TGCGCCAGCAGCTTGGGGGACAGGGGTGAGCAGTACTTC

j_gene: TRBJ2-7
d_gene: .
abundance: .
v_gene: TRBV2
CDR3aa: CASSEIRERYF
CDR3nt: TGTGCCAGCAGTGAAATCCGGGAGAGGTACTTC

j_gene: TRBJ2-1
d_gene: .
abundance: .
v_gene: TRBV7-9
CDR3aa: CASSLAGAYEQFF
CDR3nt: TGTGCCAGCAGCTTGGCCGGAGCCTATGAGCAGTTCTTC

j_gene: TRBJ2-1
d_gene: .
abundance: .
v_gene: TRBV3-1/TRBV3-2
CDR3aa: CASSQGGGNEQFF
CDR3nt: TGTGCCAGCAGCCAAGGTGGAGGCAATGAGCAGTTCTTC